These T cell receptor beta chains were read from a single sample in a study of cytomegalovirus exposure and HLA in healthy donors. Profiled with immunoSEQ multiplex PCR; TCRdb holds only in-frame clones, not every one. The data hold about 150,000 clones, with 74% observed a single time. The sequenced sample consisted of PBMCs. These receptor sequences come from a man aged 25 to 40 in good health and CMV-seronegative. Each CDR3 is given without its conserved first and last residue.

v_call	j_call	cdr3_aa
TRBV5-4	TRBJ2-1	ASSLGASGNNEQF
TRBV27	TRBJ2-7	ASSLLGPSSYEQY
TRBV19	TRBJ1-5	ASSTRPGTGNQPQH
TRBV5-1	TRBJ1-2	ASSLPAGMGYT
TRBV5-4	TRBJ2-2	ASSLDRTNTGELF
TRBV9	TRBJ1-5	ASSVGQGYDQPQH
TRBV27	TRBJ2-7	ASRIAGGDYEQY
TRBV29-1	TRBJ2-1	SVVGSGPTYNEQF
TRBV7-9	TRBJ1-2	AGGTATGGYGYT
TRBV19	TRBJ1-2	ASSQGTYGYP
TRBV2	TRBJ1-1	ASTPGRYTEAF
TRBV7-6	TRBJ2-3	ASSRPASGGPDTQY
TRBV13	TRBJ2-1	ASSLAGELSEQF
TRBV10-3	TRBJ1-1	AIAETGFDTEAF
TRBV4-2	TRBJ2-7	ASSQDLAAYEQY
TRBV28	TRBJ1-1	ASSFEQAYTEAF
TRBV28	TRBJ1-5	ASSSGFRNQPQH
TRBV10-3	TRBJ1-1	AISESRGEAF
TRBV5-1	TRBJ1-6	ASSLGQGRSPLH
TRBV19	TRBJ2-1	ASSMIQRGNEQF
TRBV6-5	TRBJ2-7	ASSPGQDPTYEQY
TRBV6-5	TRBJ2-1	ASSPKQSSYNEQF
TRBV19	TRBJ2-1	ASSDYPNNEQF
TRBV25-1	TRBJ2-1	ASSDRGRPYNEQF
TRBV5-4	TRBJ1-1	ASSLDSYTEAF
TRBV28	TRBJ1-2	ASSPNIFRGGYT
TRBV5-6	TRBJ2-2	ASSLEPGGAGTGELF
TRBV30	TRBJ1-5	AFNLGGDQPQH
TRBV4-1	TRBJ2-2	ASSQVEGGAGELF
TRBV5-4	TRBJ2-7	ASSSGQGDTYEQY
TRBV6-1	TRBJ1-1	ASSLHSMNTEAF
TRBV7-8	TRBJ1-5	ASSLAGGSNQPQH
TRBV7-9	TRBJ2-7	ASSFAGSYEQY
TRBV9	TRBJ2-1	ASSVASYNEQF
TRBV18	TRBJ2-1	ASSRGQGAFGQNEQF
TRBV4-3	TRBJ2-7	ASSQDGGSAYEQY
TRBV5-6	TRBJ2-1	ASSSGWGGGGYNEQF
TRBV6-5	TRBJ2-7	ASSYRDSKLSYEQY
TRBV28	TRBJ2-5	ASRDGREETQY
TRBV28	TRBJ2-1	ASSPAGPTNYNEQF
TRBV4-2	TRBJ2-2	ASSHSTVGHTGELF
TRBV6-6	TRBJ2-7	ASIKTEYSYEQY
TRBV19	TRBJ2-1	ASSGQGTSTEQF
TRBV5-6	TRBJ1-2	ASSPKGPLYGYT
TRBV13	TRBJ2-7	ASSFSGYEQY
TRBV5-6	TRBJ1-6	ASSPGQALGSPLH
TRBV7-9	TRBJ1-2	ASSLNRDREDGYT
TRBV18	TRBJ2-2	ASSRTGGLPGELF
TRBV2	TRBJ2-1	ASRTGASYNEQF
TRBV6-4	TRBJ2-1	ASSDSAGGGNEQF
TRBV4-2	TRBJ1-1	ASSPSGEMNTEAF
TRBV28	TRBJ2-5	ASRRGSQETQY
TRBV7-3	TRBJ2-2	ASSLTFSGTRNSGELF
TRBV4-1	TRBJ1-2	ASSEGAQANYGYT
TRBV28	TRBJ1-1	ASTLLVPQGTEAF
TRBV6-4	TRBJ2-1	ASSDQAGGAYNEQF
TRBV5-8	TRBJ1-6	ASSLATGGFHSPLH